This entry concerns a single T cell receptor beta chain. Its antigen is not identified. Repeated repertoire sampling spanned the course of chemoradiotherapy. The sample is drawn from a study of chemoradiotherapy in HPV16-positive cancers. Study observations and caveats: HPV-responsive T-cell expansion during chemoradiotherapy was linked to improved recurrence-free survival in HPV16-positive patients.

The method was immunoSEQ multiplex PCR; TCRdb's version includes in-frame clones alone and lacks a portion of them. The sample has approximately 23,000 clones, 73% seen once. Sampling was performed from a patient who underwent chemoradiotherapy. This sequence originates from a human donor with HPV-associated anogenital cancer.

The CDR3 nucleotides read TGTGCCAGCAGCGCCTGGGCAGCCGATCAGCCCCAGCATTTT. As protein: CASSAWAADQPQHF. The chain employs TRBV7-2 and TRBJ1-5; D unclear. CDR3 length: 14 amino acids. The ends were cut back, 5 bases at V and 5 bases at J, with 13 bases in the middle. CDR1 SGHTA and CDR2 FQGNSA come from the germline V gene.